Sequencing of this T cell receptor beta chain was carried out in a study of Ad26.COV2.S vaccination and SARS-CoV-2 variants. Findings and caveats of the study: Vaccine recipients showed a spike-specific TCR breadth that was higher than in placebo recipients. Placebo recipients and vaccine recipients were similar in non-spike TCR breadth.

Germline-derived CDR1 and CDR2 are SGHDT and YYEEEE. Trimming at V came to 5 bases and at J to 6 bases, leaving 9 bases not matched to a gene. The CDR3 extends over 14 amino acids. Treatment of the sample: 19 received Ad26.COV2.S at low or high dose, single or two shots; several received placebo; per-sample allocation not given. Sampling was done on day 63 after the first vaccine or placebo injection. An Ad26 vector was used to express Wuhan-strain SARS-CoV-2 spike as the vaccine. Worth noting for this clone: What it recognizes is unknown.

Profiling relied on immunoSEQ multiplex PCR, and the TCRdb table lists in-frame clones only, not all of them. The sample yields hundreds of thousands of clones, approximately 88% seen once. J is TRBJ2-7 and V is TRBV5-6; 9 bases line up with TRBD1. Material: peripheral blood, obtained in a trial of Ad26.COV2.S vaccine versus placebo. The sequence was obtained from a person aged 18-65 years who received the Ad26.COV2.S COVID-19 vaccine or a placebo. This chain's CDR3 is CASRKPGTGTEQYF. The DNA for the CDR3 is TGTGCCAGCAGAAAGCCCGGGACAGGGACCGAGCAGTACTTC.